This T cell receptor (beta chain) derives from a study of cytomegalovirus exposure and HLA in healthy donors. Primers: 60 Vbeta forward and 13 Jbeta reverse. Measured with immunoSEQ multiplex PCR; TCRdb has only the in-frame clones, and not every one. The sample records just over 80,000 clones, 78% being singletons. CDR3 length equals 15 residues. V was cut by 5 bases and J by 2 bases, with 14 bases left in between. Germline lookup yields CDR1 SGHRS and CDR2 YFSETQ. This clonotype was obtained from a man aged 18 to 29 in good health and CMV-seropositive. The chain is built from TRBV5-1 and TRBJ2-1; tentatively, D is TRBD2 (5 bases). Material for sequencing was PBMCs. The CDR3 here is CASRGSGSTYNEQFF. CDR3 in DNA: TGCGCCAGCAGAGGGAGCGGATCAACCTACAATGAGCAGTTCTTC.